This record concerns one T cell receptor beta chain sequence. The data were taken from a study of monozygotic twins with inflammatory bowel disease. Germline V gene sequence: CDR1 LNHDA, CDR2 SQIVND (reference sequence). This CDR3 is 13 amino acids long. TCRdb reprocessed the 5' RACE reads and reports one entry per CDR3 protein, with no DNA. This sample lists about 160,000 distinct CDR3 sequences; its ten largest clones have 2% to 3%. The TCR sequence derives from a human donor with ulcerative colitis or Crohn's disease, or a healthy co-twin of an affected twin (not recorded which). Sample: blood. The chain uses TRBV19 and TRBJ2-7; the D call from TCRdb, TRBD2, cannot be confirmed without DNA. CDR3 residues: CASSRTSGYEQYF.